The clone carrying this TCR beta chain has just one count. In the authors' methods: The authors estimated nucleated cell counts from reference gene primer amplification. Sequencing used immunoSEQ multiplex PCR; TCRdb keeps in-frame clones, though not all of them. V and J calls and clone size come straight from that table; D and trimming were deduced from the DNA. The repertoire holds 180,000 or so clones, approximately 83% seen once, with under 3.5% in the top ten. The junction had 9 bases not matched to a gene; V was cut back by 5 bases and J by 8 bases. This CDR3 has 13 residues. The germline gives CDR1 SGHNT, CDR2 YYREEE (reference sequence). The source of the sample is a study of blood T cell repertoires in COVID-19. The wider study: Some COVID-19 samples were acute and others convalescent; all came from the United States, Italy and Spain. T cells, B-cell-depleted T cells, or PBMCs supplied cDNA or gDNA.

This chain connects TRBV5-4 to TRBJ1-2; TRBD1 agrees at 7 bases. The source of this sequence is a man in his 60s with acute or convalescent COVID-19. The sequenced sample was peripheral blood. In DNA form, the CDR3 reads TGTGCCAGCAGAACAGGGGATCGGGGAGGCTACACCTTC. Translated: CASRTGDRGGYTF.